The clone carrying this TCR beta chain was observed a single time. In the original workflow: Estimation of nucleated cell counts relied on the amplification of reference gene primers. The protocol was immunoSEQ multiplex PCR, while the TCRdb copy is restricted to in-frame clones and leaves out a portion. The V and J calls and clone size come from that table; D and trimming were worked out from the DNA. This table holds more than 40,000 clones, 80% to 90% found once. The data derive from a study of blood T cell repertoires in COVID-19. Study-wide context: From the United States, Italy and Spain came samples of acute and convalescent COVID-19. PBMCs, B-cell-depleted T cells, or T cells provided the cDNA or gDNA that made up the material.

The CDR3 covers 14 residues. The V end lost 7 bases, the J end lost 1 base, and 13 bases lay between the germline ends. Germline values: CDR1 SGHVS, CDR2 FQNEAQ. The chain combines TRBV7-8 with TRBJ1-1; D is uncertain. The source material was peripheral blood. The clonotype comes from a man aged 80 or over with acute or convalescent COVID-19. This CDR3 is CASTPRWSNTEAFF. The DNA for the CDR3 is TGTGCCAGCACCCCGAGGTGGTCGAACACTGAAGCTTTCTTT.